What follows are 25 T cell receptor beta chains derived from one specimen sequenced in a study of radiotherapy plus CTLA-4 blockade in lung cancer. Repertoires were generated with immunoSEQ multiplex PCR, while TCRdb's copy carries only in-frame clones and drops some. Of approximately 46,000 clones listed, 80% to 90% are singletons. Source: peripheral blood, taken from a patient treated with radiotherapy plus ipilimumab. Receptors were obtained from a human donor with non-small cell lung cancer whose response to radiotherapy plus ipilimumab could not be evaluated.

The rearrangement joins TRBV28 to TRBJ2-3; perhaps TRBD2 as D (6 bases). Looked up from germline, CDR1 is MDHEN and CDR2 is SYDVKM. This CDR3 is 15 amino acids long. V was trimmed by 6 bases and J by 0 bases, leaving 13 bases between them. CDR3 in DNA: TGTGCCAGCAGGACCGGGACTTTTAGCACAGATACGCAGTATTTT. Encoded protein: CASRTGTFSTDTQYF. Looking up the rest from reference TRBV28 and TRBJ2-3 gives the full variable domain: DVKVTQSSRYLVKRTGEKVFLECVQDMDHENMFWYRQDPGLGLRLIYFSYDVKMKEKGDIPEGYSVSREKKERFSLILESASTNQTSMYLCASRTGTFSTDTQYFGPGTRLTVL.

The genes are TRBV27 and TRBJ2-1; 7 positions agree with TRBD1. Trimming took 7 bases from V and 2 from J; bases not matched to a gene: 8. Germline V gene sequence: CDR1 MNHEY, CDR2 SMNVEV (reference sequence). This CDR3 is 15 amino acids long. Written as DNA, the CDR3 is TGTGCCAGCACGTACCGGGACAGTACCTACAATGAGCAGTTCTTC. This gives the protein CASTYRDSTYNEQFF.

This sequence joins TRBV2 and TRBJ1-5; D perhaps matches TRBD1 (5 bases). This CDR3 region has 15 residues. The germline V gene has CDR1 SNHLY and CDR2 FYNNEI. Trimming removed 4 bases from V and 2 bases from J, with 12 bases in between. The CDR3 DNA reads TGTGCCAGCAGTGTATCAGGGTTGGGCAATCAGCCCCAGCATTTT. Translated, it gives CASSVSGLGNQPQHF.

The V and J genes are TRBV5-8 and TRBJ1-2; D is possibly TRBD1 (5 bases). CDR3 length equals 15 residues. The germline gives CDR1 SGHTS, CDR2 YDEGEE. The V end was cut by 4 bases, the J end by 0 bases, with 13 bases between. The CDR3 protein is CASSHPTAANYGYTF. The CDR3 bases are TGTGCCAGCAGCCATCCGACAGCAGCTAACTATGGCTACACCTTC.

This chain connects TRBV6-6 to TRBJ2-1; D is undetermined. The V gene's germline CDR1 is MNHNY and CDR2 SVGAGI (reference sequence). The CDR3 extends over 12 amino acids. V lost 5 bases and J lost 7, with 9 bases in between. The CDR3 region is CASSLDGNEQFF. For the CDR3, the DNA is TGTGCCAGCAGTCTCGACGGGAATGAGCAGTTCTTC.

Only a few counts were recorded for this clone. J is TRBJ1-3 and V is TRBV6-6; D may be TRBD1 (6 bases). This CDR3 spans 15 amino acids. The germline V and J ends were trimmed by 0 bases and 4 bases, with 10 bases remaining between them. CDR1 and CDR2 (germline): MNHNY, SVGAGI (reference sequence). DNA of the CDR3: TGTGCCAGCAGTTACTCGGGGGCGCAAGGAAACACCATATATTTT. Its protein is CASSYSGAQGNTIYF.

The V call is TRBV5-6, the J call TRBJ2-3; 11 bases agree with TRBD2. Per germline, CDR1 SGHDT and CDR2 YYEEEE. Trimming removed 1 base from V and 1 base from J; junction bases left unmatched: 8. This CDR3 spans 18 amino acids. The CDR3 nucleotides are TGTGCCAGCAGCTTGACGATACTAGCGGGAGTACGCACAGATACGCAGTATTTT. Amino acids: CASSLTILAGVRTDTQYF. Looking up the rest from reference TRBV5-6 and TRBJ2-3 gives the full variable domain: DAGVTQSPTHLIKTRGQQVTLRCSPKSGHDTVSWYQQALGQGPQFIFQYYEEEERQRGNFPDRFSGHQFPNYSSELNVNALLLGDSALYLCASSLTILAGVRTDTQYFGPGTRLTVL.

This chain uses TRBV5-1 with TRBJ2-5, with 7 bases matching TRBD1. The CDR3 sequence is 14 residues long. V dropped 2 bases and J dropped 4; count of bases not matched to a gene: 5. CDR1 and CDR2 (germline): SGHRS, YFSETQ. The DNA for the CDR3 is TGCGCCAGCAGCTTCAGGGGGATAACAGAGACCCAGTACTTC. Amino acids: CASSFRGITETQYF.

The V and J genes are TRBV9 and TRBJ2-5, with a possible D match to TRBD1 (6 bases). CDR1 is SGDLS, CDR2 YYNGEE, per germline. The CDR3 contains 14 residues. V gave up 1 base and J gave up 4 bases, with 11 bases separating them. The CDR3 protein is CASSVRLGGETQYF. The CDR3 bases are TGTGCCAGCAGCGTAAGGTTAGGGGGAGAGACCCAGTACTTC.

J is TRBJ2-6 and V is TRBV7-2; weak D call: TRBD2 (5 bases). CDR3 length equals 15 residues. Trimming cost V 3 bases and J 3 bases, with 9 bases left between them. Germline V CDR1 and CDR2: SGHTA, FQGNSA. The CDR3 protein is CASSFPGYGANVLTF. The CDR3 DNA follows: TGTGCCAGCAGCTTTCCGGGATATGGGGCCAACGTCCTGACTTTC.

The V and J genes are TRBV18 and TRBJ2-3; D possibly corresponds to TRBD2 (6 bases). This CDR3 is built from 16 residues. Trimming cost V 5 bases and J 1 base, with 16 bases left between them. Germline V gene data show CDR1 as KGHSH and CDR2 as LQKENI. CDR3 nucleotide sequence: TGTGCCAGCTCAGCCTCGGACTATTGGGGCACAGATACGCAGTATTTT. Its translation: CASSASDYWGTDTQYF.

This clone showed up just once. The chain is built from TRBV4-2 and TRBJ2-7, with 9 bases aligning to TRBD1. The CDR3 runs 16 residues. J lost 3 bases, V lost 2 bases, and 8 bases had no gene match. Germline CDR1 and CDR2: LGHNA and YNFKEQ. In DNA, the CDR3 is TGTGCCAGCAGCCAAATTGGACAGGGGCTAGACTACGAGCAGTACTTC. This codes for CASSQIGQGLDYEQYF.

The CDR3 sequence is CASSEAEWDYGYTF. The CDR3 nucleotides read TGTGCCAGCAGTGAAGCGGAGTGGGACTATGGCTACACCTTC. This sequence joins TRBV6-1 and TRBJ1-2, with no clear D. Trimming removed 0 bases from V and 3 bases from J, with 8 bases in between. This CDR3 is 14 amino acids long. CDR1 is MNHNS, CDR2 SASEGT, per germline.

The chain joins TRBV5-5 to TRBJ1-6; D call uncertain. CDR3 length: 14 amino acids. V lost 0 bases, J lost 7 bases, and 8 bases lay in between. Germline V lookup: CDR1 SGHKS, CDR2 YYEKEE (reference sequence). The CDR3 DNA is TGTGCCAGCAGCTTGGTAGCAGACAATTCACCCCTCCACTTT. As protein: CASSLVADNSPLHF.

This rearrangement joins TRBV7-9 to TRBJ2-3; the match to TRBD1 covers 10 bases. From germline, CDR1 is SEHNR and CDR2 FQNEAQ (reference sequence). The CDR3 length is 16 residues. The V gene end was trimmed by 3 bases and the J gene end by 3 bases; junction bases not matched to a gene: 6. As DNA, the CDR3 is TGTGCCAGCAGCTTCAAGACAGGGGGCATGACAGATACGCAGTATTTT. Encoded protein: CASSFKTGGMTDTQYF.

The chain links TRBV9 to TRBJ2-2; tentative D call: TRBD1 (6 bases). V was shortened by 4 bases and J by 0 bases, with 10 bases between the two germline ends. The CDR3 contains 15 residues. Germline V gene lookup returns CDR1 SGDLS and CDR2 YYNGEE. CDR3 region: CASSSGTTNTGELFF. The CDR3 nucleotides are TGTGCCAGCAGCTCCGGGACAACGAACACCGGGGAGCTGTTTTTT.

The chain joins TRBV28 to TRBJ1-1; perhaps TRBD1 as D (6 bases). The CDR3 totals 13 residues. The V end lost 6 bases, the J end lost 10 bases, and 18 bases lay between the germline ends. The germline gives CDR1 MDHEN, CDR2 SYDVKM. CDR3 amino acids: CASSPRGGAGAFF. CDR3 in DNA: TGTGCCAGCAGCCCCAGGGGTGGGGCAGGAGCTTTCTTT.

The chain joins TRBV6-6 to TRBJ2-2; D remains ambiguous. The CDR3 consists of 14 residues. Germline lookup yields CDR1 MNHNY and CDR2 SVGAGI (reference sequence). V lost 5 bases and J 6 bases, leaving 13 bases between the germline ends. CDR3 sequence reads: CASSQSREAGELFF. CDR3 DNA: TGTGCCAGCAGTCAGAGTCGAGAGGCCGGGGAGCTGTTTTTT.

This sequence joins TRBV7-3 and TRBJ1-5; tentatively, D is TRBD1 (5 bases). This CDR3 region has 16 residues. In germline, CDR1 is SGHTA, CDR2 FQGTGA. Between the trimmed V and J ends, which lost 3 bases and 5 bases, there was a span of 17 bases. The CDR3, as DNA: TGTGCCAGCAGCTTTCAAAGCGGGGGGAAGCATCAGCCCCAGCATTTT. It is translated as CASSFQSGGKHQPQHF.

V is TRBV5-1 and J is TRBJ1-2; possibly TRBD1 for D (5 bases). With 0 bases removed from V and 2 bases from J, the gap between germline ends came to 8 bases. The CDR3 covers 14 residues. The germline CDR1 and CDR2 sequences are SGHRS and YFSETQ. The CDR3 region has the DNA TGCGCCAGCAGCTTGGGGGGCGAAAACTATGGCTACACCTTC. It encodes CASSLGGENYGYTF.

The chain recombines TRBV28 with TRBJ2-1; D possibly corresponds to TRBD1 (6 bases). Per germline, CDR1 MDHEN and CDR2 SYDVKM. This CDR3 comprises 14 residues. V gave up 8 bases and J gave up 3 bases, with 14 bases separating them. The CDR3 spells CASQSAQGYNEQFF. CDR3 coding DNA: TGTGCCAGCCAATCGGCACAGGGCTACAATGAGCAGTTCTTC.

The chain employs TRBV28 and TRBJ2-7; 8 positions match TRBD1. V trimming: 3 bases; J trimming: 3 bases; junction bases outside the gene matches: 10. Per germline, CDR1 MDHEN and CDR2 SYDVKM. The CDR3 has 16 amino acids. Here the CDR3 reads CASSLVQGARIYEQYF. DNA of the CDR3: TGTGCCAGCAGTTTGGTCCAGGGGGCTCGAATCTACGAGCAGTACTTC. Full variable domain (rest looked up from reference TRBV28 and TRBJ2-7): DVKVTQSSRYLVKRTGEKVFLECVQDMDHENMFWYRQDPGLGLRLIYFSYDVKMKEKGDIPEGYSVSREKKERFSLILESASTNQTSMYLCASSLVQGARIYEQYFGPGTRLTVT.

The chain recombines TRBV11-2 with TRBJ2-1, with 8 positions matching TRBD1. CDR1 and CDR2 from the germline V gene are SGHAT and FQNNGV. The CDR3 runs 13 residues. Losses at the gene ends were 6 bases for V and 6 bases for J; bases not matched to a gene: 4. The CDR3 spells CASSRQGSNEQFF. The CDR3 nucleotides read TGTGCCAGCAGTAGACAGGGGAGCAATGAGCAGTTCTTC.

The genes are TRBV5-1 and TRBJ1-2, with 7 nucleotides matching TRBD1. V lost 3 bases and J lost 7; bases outside the gene matches: 9. Germline CDR1 reads SGHRS; CDR2 reads YFSETQ. CDR3 length: 14 amino acids. In DNA form, the CDR3 reads TGCGCCAGCAGCTCGACAGGGTTCCAAGGTGGCTACACCTTC. Protein product: CASSSTGFQGGYTF.

The chain carries TRBV4-2 and TRBJ1-1; tentative D call: TRBD1 (5 bases). This CDR3 spans 13 amino acids. V lost 0 bases and J lost 4, with 6 bases in between. The germline CDR1 and CDR2 sequences are LGHNA and YNFKEQ. CDR3 DNA sequence: TGTGCCAGCAGCCAAGACGGGGGCACTGAAGCTTTCTTT. Protein: CASSQDGGTEAFF.